The rows below give T cell receptor beta chains drawn from one sample of a study of PD-1 blockade in classical Hodgkin lymphoma. TCRdb keeps only in-frame clones here, not all; method: immunoSEQ multiplex PCR. The sample includes 25,000 to 35,000 clones, 70% of them seen just once. The sequenced sample was peripheral blood mononuclear cells (PBMCs), obtained before the second cycle of nivolumab. The receptors originated from a human donor with classical Hodgkin lymphoma. CDR3s include the opening cysteine and the closing phenylalanine or tryptophan. The order of the fields is D gene, J gene, clone size, CDR3 length, V gene, CDR3 protein, CDR3 DNA. D genes are given only for firm matches. The size field is filled for only some rows; it gives once, few, many or a size class.

D: NA; J: TRBJ2-5; size: NA; length: 11; V: TRBV5-6; CDR3: CASSLAETQYF; DNA: TGTGCCAGCAGCTTGGCGGAGACCCAGTACTTC
D: TRBD2; J: TRBJ2-1; size: NA; length: 15; V: TRBV2; CDR3: CASSEGGLEVYEQFF; DNA: TGTGCCAGCAGTGAGGGGGGGTTGGAGGTTTATGAGCAGTTCTTC
D: NA; J: TRBJ2-7; size: NA; length: 15; V: TRBV15; CDR3: CATSRGAGPEGEQYF; DNA: TGTGCCACCAGCAGAGGGGCAGGGCCAGAGGGCGAGCAGTACTTC
D: TRBD1; J: TRBJ2-7; size: NA; length: 15; V: TRBV7-9; CDR3: CASTGGQGFFYEQYF; DNA: TGTGCCAGCACCGGAGGACAGGGTTTTTTCTACGAGCAGTACTTC
D: NA; J: TRBJ1-1; size: NA; length: 13; V: TRBV6-5; CDR3: CASRTGMNTEAFF; DNA: TGTGCCAGCAGGACAGGAATGAACACTGAAGCTTTCTTT
D: TRBD1; J: TRBJ1-2; size: once; length: 16; V: TRBV5-1; CDR3: CASSGGTVQRGYGYTF; DNA: TGCGCCAGCAGCGGCGGGACAGTCCAACGGGGCTATGGCTACACCTTC
D: NA; J: TRBJ1-2; size: NA; length: 14; V: TRBV11-2; CDR3: CASSLVSVGFGYTF; DNA: TGTGCCAGCAGCTTAGTTTCGGTCGGATTTGGCTACACCTTC
D: NA; J: TRBJ1-5; size: few; length: 15; V: TRBV28; CDR3: CASSLVGPGNQPQHF; DNA: TGTGCCAGCAGTTTAGTAGGACCCGGCAATCAGCCCCAGCATTTT
D: NA; J: TRBJ2-7; size: few; length: 11; V: TRBV6-1; CDR3: CASTRLHEQYF; DNA: TGTGCCAGCACGAGACTCCACGAGCAGTACTTC
D: NA; J: TRBJ2-5; size: medium-sized; length: 14; V: TRBV7-2; CDR3: CASSLDTAQETQYF; DNA: TGTGCCAGCAGCTTAGATACAGCCCAAGAGACCCAGTACTTC
D: TRBD2; J: TRBJ2-2; size: once; length: 18; V: TRBV7-9; CDR3: CASSTNTWTSGGGGELFF; DNA: TGTGCCAGCAGCACCAATACCTGGACTAGCGGGGGGGGCGGGGAGCTGTTTTTT
D: TRBD1; J: TRBJ1-6; size: NA; length: 15; V: TRBV6-6; CDR3: CASSYEGTGGSPLHF; DNA: TGTGCCAGCAGTTACGAGGGGACAGGGGGATCACCCCTCCACTTT
D: TRBD1; J: TRBJ1-6; size: NA; length: 15; V: TRBV28; CDR3: CASRAGGSYNSPLHF; DNA: TGTGCCAGCAGAGCAGGGGGCTCCTATAATTCACCCCTCCACTTT
D: TRBD1; J: TRBJ1-4; size: NA; length: 15; V: TRBV28; CDR3: CASRPDRVGGEKLFF; DNA: TGTGCCAGCAGGCCCGACAGGGTAGGGGGTGAAAAACTGTTTTTT
D: TRBD2; J: TRBJ2-1; size: NA; length: 15; V: TRBV7-3; CDR3: CASSSRRGGRDEQFF; DNA: TGTGCCAGCAGCTCCCGGCGGGGGGGTAGGGATGAGCAGTTCTTC
D: NA; J: TRBJ2-7; size: NA; length: 14; V: TRBV4-2; CDR3: CASSPGTDLAEQYF; DNA: TGTGCCAGCAGCCCTGGGACTGATTTAGCCGAGCAGTACTTC
D: NA; J: TRBJ2-5; size: NA; length: 14; V: TRBV28; CDR3: CASTPFPQAETQYF; DNA: TGTGCCAGCACCCCGTTCCCACAGGCGGAGACCCAGTACTTC
D: NA; J: TRBJ2-7; size: once; length: 11; V: TRBV7-9; CDR3: CASSQPNEQYF; DNA: TGTGCCAGCAGCCAGCCCAATGAGCAGTACTTC
D: TRBD1; J: TRBJ1-4; size: NA; length: 14; V: TRBV4-1; CDR3: CASSQTTGGEKLFF; DNA: TGCGCCAGCAGCCAGACAACAGGGGGTGAAAAACTGTTTTTT
D: NA; J: TRBJ1-3; size: NA; length: 16; V: TRBV9; CDR3: CASSVGGVSDGNTIYF; DNA: TGTGCCAGCAGCGTAGGGGGGGTATCGGATGGAAACACCATATATTTT
D: NA; J: TRBJ1-2; size: few; length: 15; V: TRBV6-1; CDR3: CASSGRLGVNYGYTF; DNA: TGTGCCAGCAGTGGACGCCTAGGAGTTAACTATGGCTACACCTTC
D: NA; J: TRBJ1-1; size: few; length: 13; V: TRBV6-6; CDR3: CASCITRETEAFF; DNA: TGTGCCAGCTGTATCACGAGGGAAACTGAAGCTTTCTTT
D: NA; J: TRBJ1-2; size: large; length: 16; V: TRBV28; CDR3: CASSSQRADITYGYTF; DNA: TGTGCCAGCAGCTCCCAGAGGGCAGACATCACCTATGGCTACACCTTC
D: NA; J: TRBJ1-1; size: once; length: 15; V: TRBV7-9; CDR3: CASSSPLGGKREAFF; DNA: TGTGCCAGCAGCTCCCCCCTAGGTGGAAAAAGAGAAGCTTTCTTT
D: TRBD1; J: TRBJ1-5; size: NA; length: 14; V: TRBV6-1; CDR3: CASSLTGGNQPQHF; DNA: TGTGCCAGCAGCTTAACAGGGGGCAATCAGCCCCAGCATTTT
D: NA; J: TRBJ1-3; size: once; length: 15; V: TRBV5-1; CDR3: CASSLDRTIGNTIYF; DNA: TGCGCCAGCAGCTTGGACCGGACGATTGGAAACACCATATATTTT
D: NA; J: TRBJ1-2; size: NA; length: 14; V: TRBV5-1; CDR3: CASSLAGTNYGYTF; DNA: TGCGCCAGCAGCTTGGCAGGAACTAACTATGGCTACACCTTC
D: NA; J: TRBJ1-3; size: NA; length: 13; V: TRBV6-5; CDR3: CASSEVWGNTIYF; DNA: TGTGCCAGCAGTGAAGTTTGGGGAAACACCATATATTTT
D: NA; J: TRBJ1-1; size: NA; length: 10; V: TRBV29-1; CDR3: CSVLQGEAFF; DNA: TGCAGCGTTTTACAGGGTGAAGCTTTCTTT
D: NA; J: TRBJ1-2; size: NA; length: 16; V: TRBV19; CDR3: CASSIQRGGQNYGYTF; DNA: TGTGCCAGTAGTATACAACGCGGAGGACAGAACTATGGCTACACCTTC
D: NA; J: TRBJ2-7; size: NA; length: 15; V: TRBV15; CDR3: CATSRGLALLYEQYF; DNA: TGTGCCACCAGCAGAGGGCTAGCGCTCCTCTACGAGCAGTACTTC
D: TRBD1; J: TRBJ1-4; size: NA; length: 15; V: TRBV28; CDR3: CASSPGQAVNEKLFF; DNA: TGTGCCAGCAGTCCGGGACAGGCAGTTAATGAAAAACTGTTTTTT
D: NA; J: TRBJ1-2; size: NA; length: 13; V: TRBV18; CDR3: CASSPRTASGYTF; DNA: TGTGCCAGCTCACCTCGGACAGCGTCTGGCTACACCTTC
D: NA; J: TRBJ2-1; size: NA; length: 16; V: TRBV7-5; CDR3: CARSLRLAGVYNEQFF; DNA: TGTGCCAGAAGCTTGAGACTAGCGGGTGTCTACAATGAGCAGTTCTTC
D: NA; J: TRBJ1-6; size: NA; length: 15; V: TRBV10-3; CDR3: CAISESRVGNSPLHF; DNA: TGTGCCATCAGTGAGTCGAGGGTAGGGAATTCACCCCTCCACTTT
D: NA; J: TRBJ1-6; size: few; length: 12; V: TRBV19; CDR3: CASSINDSPLHF; DNA: TGTGCCAGTAGTATAAACGATTCACCCCTCCACTTT
D: NA; J: TRBJ1-2; size: NA; length: 14; V: TRBV28; CDR3: CASLQGLHAYGYTF; DNA: TGTGCCAGCCTACAGGGCCTCCACGCCTATGGCTACACCTTC
D: TRBD1; J: TRBJ1-5; size: NA; length: 18; V: TRBV28; CDR3: CASSSRGTGGTGNQPQHF; DNA: TGTGCCAGCAGCTCAAGAGGGACAGGGGGCACGGGCAATCAGCCCCAGCATTTT
D: NA; J: TRBJ1-4; size: NA; length: 14; V: TRBV5-4; CDR3: CASSVDNRGEKLFF; DNA: TGTGCCAGCAGCGTGGACAACAGAGGGGAAAAACTGTTTTTT
D: TRBD2; J: TRBJ2-2; size: NA; length: 15; V: TRBV7-8; CDR3: CASSFQTSGGGELFF; DNA: TGTGCCAGCAGCTTCCAGACTAGCGGGGGCGGGGAGCTGTTTTTT
D: NA; J: TRBJ1-1; size: NA; length: 15; V: TRBV4-3; CDR3: CASSQVGDMNTEAFF; DNA: TGCGCCAGCAGCCAAGTGGGGGACATGAACACTGAAGCTTTCTTT
D: NA; J: TRBJ2-1; size: NA; length: 14; V: TRBV4-2; CDR3: CASSQRGLYNEQFF; DNA: TGTGCCAGCAGCCAGAGGGGACTCTACAATGAGCAGTTCTTC
D: NA; J: TRBJ2-7; size: NA; length: 15; V: TRBV18; CDR3: CASSQGGTVTYEQYF; DNA: TGTGCCAGCTCCCAAGGGGGGACGGTAACCTACGAGCAGTACTTC
D: TRBD1; J: TRBJ2-2; size: NA; length: 16; V: TRBV7-2; CDR3: CASSFQGRTGTGELFF; DNA: TGTGCCAGCAGCTTCCAAGGCCGGACAGGGACCGGGGAGCTGTTTTTT
D: NA; J: TRBJ2-1; size: NA; length: 15; V: TRBV6-1; CDR3: CASSESPGPQDEQFF; DNA: TGTGCCAGCAGTGAGAGCCCGGGACCTCAGGATGAGCAGTTCTTC
D: NA; J: TRBJ1-1; size: NA; length: 14; V: TRBV7-2; CDR3: CASSYSGPGTEAFF; DNA: TGTGCCAGCAGTTACTCAGGGCCAGGCACTGAAGCTTTCTTT
D: TRBD1; J: TRBJ2-1; size: few; length: 15; V: TRBV11-2; CDR3: CASSLAGTAYNEQFF; DNA: TGTGCCAGCAGCTTGGCCGGGACAGCCTACAATGAGCAGTTCTTC
D: NA; J: TRBJ1-2; size: NA; length: 11; V: TRBV5-6; CDR3: CASSWAHGYTF; DNA: TGTGCCAGCAGTTGGGCCCATGGCTACACCTTC
D: NA; J: TRBJ1-4; size: few; length: 16; V: TRBV15; CDR3: CATSRDGGVGNEKLFF; DNA: TGTGCCACCAGCAGAGACGGGGGCGTTGGTAATGAAAAACTGTTTTTT
D: TRBD2; J: TRBJ2-5; size: NA; length: 15; V: TRBV9; CDR3: CASTLEGLARETQYF; DNA: TGTGCCAGCACGCTAGAGGGACTAGCAAGAGAGACCCAGTACTTC
D: NA; J: TRBJ2-5; size: NA; length: 14; V: TRBV7-2; CDR3: CASSLDRAGETQYF; DNA: TGTGCCAGCAGCTTAGATCGAGCAGGGGAGACCCAGTACTTC
D: TRBD1; J: TRBJ1-3; size: NA; length: 13; V: TRBV7-2; CDR3: CASSSRDRDAIYF; DNA: TGTGCCAGCAGCTCCCGGGACAGGGACGCCATATATTTT
D: NA; J: TRBJ2-5; size: NA; length: 14; V: TRBV5-5; CDR3: CASSPRYSPETQYF; DNA: TGTGCCAGCAGCCCAAGGTATAGCCCGGAGACCCAGTACTTC